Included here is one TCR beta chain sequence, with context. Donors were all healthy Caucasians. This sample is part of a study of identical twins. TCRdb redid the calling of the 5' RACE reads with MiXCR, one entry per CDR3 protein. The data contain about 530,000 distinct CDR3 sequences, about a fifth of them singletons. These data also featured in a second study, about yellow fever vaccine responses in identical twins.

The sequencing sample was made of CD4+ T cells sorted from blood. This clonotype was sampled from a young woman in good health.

The CDR3 sequence: CASSDPGRNLYGYTF. For the CDR3, the DNA is TGTGCCAGCAGTGACCCCGGACGGAATCTGTATGGCTACACCTTC. The chain joins TRBV6-1 to TRBJ1-2; no reliable D call. V was pared by 3 bases and J by 5 bases, with 16 bases between. The CDR3 length is 15 residues. Germline CDR1 MNHNS, CDR2 SASEGT.